The 2 T cell receptor beta chains listed next were all sequenced from one sample in a study of response to subunit inactivated influenza vaccine. One entry per CDR3 protein, called by TCRdb with MiXCR from the RT-PCR reads. The sample gives just under 550,000 distinct CDR3 sequences, approximately 24% of which show up once; approximately 3% is in the top ten. The same data also contributed to another study, on T cells expressing NK-cell markers. That work contributes: The TCR beta cDNA came from 5'RACE template switching with UMIs.

This material consisted of CD4+ T cells sorted from PBMCs, taken roughly 12 days after vaccination. The source of these receptors is a man in his fifties who received an inactivated influenza vaccine.

V usage is TRBV24-1 and J usage is TRBJ2-5; the match to TRBD1 covers 8 bases. The CDR3 covers 17 residues. The junction had 10 bases not matched to a gene; V was cut back by 3 bases and J by 2 bases. Germline V gives CDR1 KGHDR, CDR2 SFDVKD. CDR3 bases: TGTGCCACCAGTGATCCGAAGAGGACAGGGCGACAAGAGACCCAGTACTTC. This sequence encodes CATSDPKRTGRQETQYF.

This clonotype has more than one count but fewer than ten. This chain uses TRBV2 with TRBJ1-2, with a tentative D call TRBD1 (5 bases). This CDR3 is 13 amino acids long. CDR1 and CDR2 (germline): SNHLY, FYNNEI. With 7 bases removed from V and 6 bases from J, the gap between germline ends came to 15 bases. CDR3 residues: CASTVRGYNGYTF. DNA of the CDR3: TGTGCCAGCACGGTGAGGGGTTATAATGGCTACACCTTC.